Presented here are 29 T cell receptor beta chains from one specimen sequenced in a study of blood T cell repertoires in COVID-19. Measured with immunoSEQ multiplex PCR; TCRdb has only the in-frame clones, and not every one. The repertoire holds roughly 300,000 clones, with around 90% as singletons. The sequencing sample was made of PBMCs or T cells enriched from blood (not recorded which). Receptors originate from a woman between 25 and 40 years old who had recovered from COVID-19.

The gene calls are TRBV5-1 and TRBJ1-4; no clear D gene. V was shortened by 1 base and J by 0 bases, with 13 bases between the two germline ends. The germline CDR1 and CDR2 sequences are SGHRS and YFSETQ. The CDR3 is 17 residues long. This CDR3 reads CASSLTPRSPTNEKLFF. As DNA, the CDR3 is TGCGCCAGCAGCTTGACCCCGAGAAGTCCAACTAATGAAAAACTGTTTTTT.

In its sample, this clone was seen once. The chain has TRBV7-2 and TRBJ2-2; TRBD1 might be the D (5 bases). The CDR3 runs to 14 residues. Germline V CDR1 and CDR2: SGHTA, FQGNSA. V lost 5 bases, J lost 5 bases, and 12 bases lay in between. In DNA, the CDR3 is TGTGCCAGCAGCCCAACCAGGGTTACCGGGGAGCTGTTTTTT. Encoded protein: CASSPTRVTGELFF. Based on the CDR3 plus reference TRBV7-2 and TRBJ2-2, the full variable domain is GAGVSQSPSNKVTEKGKDVELRCDPISGHTALYWYRQSLGQGLEFLIYFQGNSAPDKSGLPSDRFSAERTGGSVSTLTIQRTQQEDSAVYLCASSPTRVTGELFFGEGSRLTVL.

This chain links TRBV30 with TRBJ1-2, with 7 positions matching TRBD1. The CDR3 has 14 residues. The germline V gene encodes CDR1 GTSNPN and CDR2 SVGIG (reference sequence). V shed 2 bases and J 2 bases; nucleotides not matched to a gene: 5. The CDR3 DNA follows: TGTGCCTGGAGTTGGGGACAGAGAAACTATGGCTACACCTTC. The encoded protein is CAWSWGQRNYGYTF. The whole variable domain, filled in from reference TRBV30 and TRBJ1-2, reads SQTIHQWPATLVQPVGSPLSLECTVEGTSNPNLYWYRQAAGRGLQLLFYSVGIGQISSEVPQNLSASRPQDRQFILSSKKLLLSDSGFYLCAWSWGQRNYGYTFGSGTRLTVV.

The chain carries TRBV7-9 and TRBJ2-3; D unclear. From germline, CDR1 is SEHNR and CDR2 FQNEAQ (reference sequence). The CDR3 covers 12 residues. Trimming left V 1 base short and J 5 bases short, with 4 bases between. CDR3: CASSLDRDTQYF. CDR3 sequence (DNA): TGTGCCAGCAGCTTAGATCGAGATACGCAGTATTTT.

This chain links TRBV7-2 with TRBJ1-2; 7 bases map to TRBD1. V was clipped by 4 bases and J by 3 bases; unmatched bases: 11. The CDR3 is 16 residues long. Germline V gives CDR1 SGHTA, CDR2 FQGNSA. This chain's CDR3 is CASSSHPRQGDYGYTF. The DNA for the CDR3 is TGTGCCAGCAGCTCCCACCCCCGACAGGGCGACTATGGCTACACCTTC.

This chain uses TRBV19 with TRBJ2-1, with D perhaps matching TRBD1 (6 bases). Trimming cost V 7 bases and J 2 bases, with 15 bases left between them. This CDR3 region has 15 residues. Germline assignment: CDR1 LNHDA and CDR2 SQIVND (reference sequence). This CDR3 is CASNQGDTPYNEQFF. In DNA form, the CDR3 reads TGTGCCAGTAACCAAGGGGACACCCCCTACAATGAGCAGTTCTTC.

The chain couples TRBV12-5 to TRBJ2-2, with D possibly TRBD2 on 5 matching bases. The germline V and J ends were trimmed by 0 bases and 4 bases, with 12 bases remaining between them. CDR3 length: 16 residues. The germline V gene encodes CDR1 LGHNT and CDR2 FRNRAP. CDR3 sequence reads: CASGLVKDFPTGELFF. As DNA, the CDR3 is TGTGCTAGTGGTTTGGTAAAGGACTTCCCCACCGGGGAGCTGTTTTTT.

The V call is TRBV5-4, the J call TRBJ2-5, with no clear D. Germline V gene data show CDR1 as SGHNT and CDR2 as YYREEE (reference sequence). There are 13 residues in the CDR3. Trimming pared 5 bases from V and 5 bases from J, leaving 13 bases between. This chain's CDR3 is CASRAVGRETQYF. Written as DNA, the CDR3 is TGTGCCAGCAGGGCGGTAGGTCGCGAGACCCAGTACTTC.

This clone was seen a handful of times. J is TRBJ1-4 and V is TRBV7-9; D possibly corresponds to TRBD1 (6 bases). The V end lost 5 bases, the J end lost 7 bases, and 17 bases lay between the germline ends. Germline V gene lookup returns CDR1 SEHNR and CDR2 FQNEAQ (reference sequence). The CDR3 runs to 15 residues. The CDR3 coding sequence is TGTGCCAGCAGCCCACGACAGGAATGGAGTGAAAAACTGTTTTTT. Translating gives CASSPRQEWSEKLFF.

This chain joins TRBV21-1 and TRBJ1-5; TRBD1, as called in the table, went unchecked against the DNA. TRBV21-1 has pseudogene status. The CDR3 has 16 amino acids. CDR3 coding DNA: TGTGCCAGCAGCAGAAGGACAGAAACTACCAATCAGCCCCAGCATTTT. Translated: CASSRRTETTNQPQHF.

CDR3: CASKSRQIYGYTF. In DNA form, the CDR3 reads TGTGCCAGTAAATCGAGACAGATTTATGGCTACACCTTC. The chain uses TRBV19 and TRBJ1-2; possible D gene TRBD1, 5 bases. Trimming took 7 bases from V and 5 from J, leaving 14 bases between them. The CDR3 runs to 13 residues. Germline V gene data show CDR1 as LNHDA and CDR2 as SQIVND (reference sequence).

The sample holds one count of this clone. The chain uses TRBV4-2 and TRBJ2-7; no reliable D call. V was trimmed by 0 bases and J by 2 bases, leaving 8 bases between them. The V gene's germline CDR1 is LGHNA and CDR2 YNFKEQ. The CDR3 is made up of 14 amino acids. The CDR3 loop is CASSQDHSTYEQYF. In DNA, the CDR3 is TGTGCCAGCAGCCAAGATCACAGTACCTACGAGCAGTACTTC.

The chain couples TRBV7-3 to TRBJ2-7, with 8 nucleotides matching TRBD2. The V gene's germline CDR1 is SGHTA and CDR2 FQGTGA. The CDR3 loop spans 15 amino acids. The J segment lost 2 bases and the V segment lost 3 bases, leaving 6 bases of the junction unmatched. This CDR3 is CASSFGTSGAYEQYF. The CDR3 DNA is TGTGCCAGCAGCTTTGGGACTAGTGGGGCCTACGAGCAGTACTTC.

CDR3 sequence: CATSPDSSRGYTF. CDR3 in DNA: TGTGCCACCAGCCCGGACAGCTCTAGGGGCTACACCTTC. This rearrangement joins TRBV15 to TRBJ1-2; TRBD1 is a possible D gene (6 bases). Germline lookup yields CDR1 LNHNV and CDR2 YYDKDF (reference sequence). There are 13 residues in the CDR3. The V end was cut by 5 bases, the J end by 8 bases, with 15 bases between.

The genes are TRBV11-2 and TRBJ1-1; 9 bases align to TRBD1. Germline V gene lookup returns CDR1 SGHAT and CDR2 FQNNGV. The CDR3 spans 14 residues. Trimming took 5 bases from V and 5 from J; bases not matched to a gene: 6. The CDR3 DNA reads TGTGCCAGCAGCCCAGCGACAGGGGGGACTGAAGCTTTCTTT. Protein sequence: CASSPATGGTEAFF.

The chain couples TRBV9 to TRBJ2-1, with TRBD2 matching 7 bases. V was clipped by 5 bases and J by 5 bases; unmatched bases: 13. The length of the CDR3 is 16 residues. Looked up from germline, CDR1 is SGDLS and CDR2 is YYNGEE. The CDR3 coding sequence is TGTGCCAGCAGACCCCTGGGGGGGATATCGGACAATGAGCAGTTCTTC. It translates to CASRPLGGISDNEQFF.

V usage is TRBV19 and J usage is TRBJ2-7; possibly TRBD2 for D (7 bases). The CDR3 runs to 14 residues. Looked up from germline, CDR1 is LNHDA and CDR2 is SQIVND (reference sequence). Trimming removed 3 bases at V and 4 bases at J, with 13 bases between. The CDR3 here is CASSILQGGYEQYF. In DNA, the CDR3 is TGTGCCAGTAGTATCCTACAGGGAGGGTACGAGCAGTACTTC.

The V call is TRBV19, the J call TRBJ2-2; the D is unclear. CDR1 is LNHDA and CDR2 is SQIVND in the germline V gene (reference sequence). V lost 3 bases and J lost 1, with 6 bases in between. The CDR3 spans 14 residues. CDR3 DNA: TGTGCCAGTAGTATTCTACTGAACACCGGGGAGCTGTTTTTT. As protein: CASSILLNTGELFF.

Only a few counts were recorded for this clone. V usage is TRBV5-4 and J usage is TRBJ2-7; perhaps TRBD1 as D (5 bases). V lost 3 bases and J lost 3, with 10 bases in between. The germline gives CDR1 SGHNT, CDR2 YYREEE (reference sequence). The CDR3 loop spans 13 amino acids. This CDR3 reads CASSSTQDYEQYF. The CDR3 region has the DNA TGTGCCAGCAGCTCGACACAGGACTACGAGCAGTACTTC.

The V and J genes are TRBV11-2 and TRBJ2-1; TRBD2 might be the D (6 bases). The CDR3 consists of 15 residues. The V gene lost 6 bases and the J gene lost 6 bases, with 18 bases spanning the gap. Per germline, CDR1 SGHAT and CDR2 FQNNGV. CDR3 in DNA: TGTGCCAGCAGGGAAGCGGGCGGGGTAAGCAATGAGCAGTTCTTC. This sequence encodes CASREAGGVSNEQFF.

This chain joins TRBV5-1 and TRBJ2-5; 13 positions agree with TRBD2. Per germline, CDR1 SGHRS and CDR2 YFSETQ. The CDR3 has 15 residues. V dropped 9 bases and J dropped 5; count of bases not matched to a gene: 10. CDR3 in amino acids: CATTGGLAGFETQYF. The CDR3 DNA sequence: TGCGCCACAACTGGGGGACTAGCGGGGTTTGAGACCCAGTACTTC.

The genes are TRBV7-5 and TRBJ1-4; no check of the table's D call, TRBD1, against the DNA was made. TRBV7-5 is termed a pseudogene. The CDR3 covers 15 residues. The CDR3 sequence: CARSNRDTANEKLFF. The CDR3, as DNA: TGTGCCAGAAGCAACCGGGACACCGCTAATGAAAAACTGTTTTTT.

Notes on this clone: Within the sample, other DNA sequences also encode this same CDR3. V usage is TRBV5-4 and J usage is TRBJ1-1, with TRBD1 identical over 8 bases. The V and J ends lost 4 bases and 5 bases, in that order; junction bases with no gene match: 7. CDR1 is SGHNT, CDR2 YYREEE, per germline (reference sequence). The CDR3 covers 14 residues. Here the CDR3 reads CASSLGQGRTEAFF. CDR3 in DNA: TGTGCCAGCAGCCTCGGACAGGGAAGAACTGAAGCTTTCTTT.

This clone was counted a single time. The CDR3 DNA sequence: TGTGCCAGCTCACCGACACCAACTAATGAAAAACTGTTTTTT. Its translation: CASSPTPTNEKLFF. V and J are TRBV18 and TRBJ1-4; D ambiguous. Trimming took off 3 bases at V and 0 bases at J, with 5 bases between the two ends. Germline V lookup: CDR1 KGHSH, CDR2 LQKENI. The length of the CDR3 is 14 residues. Using reference TRBV18 and TRBJ1-4 for the parts outside the CDR3, the full variable domain is NAGVMQNPRHLVRRRGQEARLRCSPMKGHSHVYWYRQLPEEGLKFMVYLQKENIIDESGMPKERFSAEFPKEGPSILRIQQVVRGDSAAYFCASSPTPTNEKLFFGSGTQLSVL.

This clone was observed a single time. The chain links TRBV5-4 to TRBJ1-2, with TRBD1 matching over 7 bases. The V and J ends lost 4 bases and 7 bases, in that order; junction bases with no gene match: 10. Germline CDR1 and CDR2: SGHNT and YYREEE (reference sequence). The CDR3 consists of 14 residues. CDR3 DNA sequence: TGTGCCAGCAGCCGGGCGCAGGGGGGTGGTGGCTACACCTTC. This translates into CASSRAQGGGGYTF.

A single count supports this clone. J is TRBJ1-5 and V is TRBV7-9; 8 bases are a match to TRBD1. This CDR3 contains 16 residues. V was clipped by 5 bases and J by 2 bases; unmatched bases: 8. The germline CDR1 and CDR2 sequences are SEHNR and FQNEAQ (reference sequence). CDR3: CASSTPGTGGNQPQHF. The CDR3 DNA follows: TGTGCCAGCAGCACCCCCGGGACAGGAGGCAATCAGCCCCAGCATTTT.

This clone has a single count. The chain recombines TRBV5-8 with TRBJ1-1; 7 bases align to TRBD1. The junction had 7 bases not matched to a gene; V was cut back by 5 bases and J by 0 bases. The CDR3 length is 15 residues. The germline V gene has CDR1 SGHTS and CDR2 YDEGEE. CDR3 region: CASSRDRAVNTEAFF. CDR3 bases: TGTGCCAGCAGTCGAGACAGGGCGGTGAACACTGAAGCTTTCTTT. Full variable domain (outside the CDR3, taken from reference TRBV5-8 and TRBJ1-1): EAGVTQSPTHLIKTRGQQATLRCSPISGHTSVYWYQQALGLGLQFLLWYDEGEERNRGNFPPRFSGRQFPNYSSELNVNALELEDSALYLCASSRDRAVNTEAFFGQGTRLTVV.

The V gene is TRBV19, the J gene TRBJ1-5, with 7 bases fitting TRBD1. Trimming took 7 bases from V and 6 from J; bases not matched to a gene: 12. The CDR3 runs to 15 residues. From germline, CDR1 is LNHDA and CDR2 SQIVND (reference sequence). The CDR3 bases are TGTGCCAGTACCCCGACAGGGCAAGGAGGTCAGCCCCAGCATTTT. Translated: CASTPTGQGGQPQHF. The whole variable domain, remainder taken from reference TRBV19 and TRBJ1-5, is DGGITQSPKYLFRKEGQNVTLSCEQNLNHDAMYWYRQDPGQGLRLIYYSQIVNDFQKGDIAEGYSVSREKKESFPLTVTSAQKNPTAFYLCASTPTGQGGQPQHFGDGTRLSIL.

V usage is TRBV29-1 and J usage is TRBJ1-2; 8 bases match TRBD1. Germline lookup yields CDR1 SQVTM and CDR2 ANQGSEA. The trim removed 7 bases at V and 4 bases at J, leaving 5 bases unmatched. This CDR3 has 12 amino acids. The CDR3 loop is CSARQGTYGYTF. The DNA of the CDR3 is TGCAGCGCAAGACAGGGGACCTATGGCTACACCTTC.